Following are 20 T cell receptor beta chains from one sample sequenced in a study of beta chain features in type 1 diabetes. Sequencing targeted expressed TCRB transcripts, as all isolated RNA had been reverse transcribed. Sequenced by immunoSEQ multiplex PCR; TCRdb stores in-frame clones only, minus some. Seen here are around 300,000 clones, 7% to 9% observed once, and the top ten hold 0.9% to 1.2%. Sequences were obtained from central memory CD4+ T cells from blood. Receptors were obtained from a woman aged 18-35 years in good health.

This clone was picked up a small number of times. The rearrangement uses TRBV5-1 and TRBJ2-6, with D possibly being TRBD1 (5 bases). The CDR3 contains 14 residues. Germline CDR1 SGHRS, CDR2 YFSETQ. V was shortened by 6 bases and J by 2 bases, with 9 bases between the two germline ends. The CDR3 DNA reads as TGCGCCAGCAAGGGGCTCCCTGGGGCCAACGTCCTGACTTTC. Protein: CASKGLPGANVLTF.

The chain recombines TRBV14 with TRBJ1-1; D is unclear. The CDR3 spans 14 residues. V shed 1 base and J shed 1 base, with 7 bases lying between them. The germline CDR1 and CDR2 sequences are SGHDN and FVKESK. The chain's CDR3 is CASSQVGSNTEAFF. CDR3 coding DNA: TGTGCCAGCAGCCAAGTGGGATCGAACACTGAAGCTTTCTTT.

In its sample, this clone was seen a few times. Different DNA sequences within this sample yield the same CDR3. V usage is TRBV28 and J usage is TRBJ2-5, with 7 bases aligning to TRBD2. The CDR3 runs 12 residues. CDR1 MDHEN and CDR2 SYDVKM come from the germline V gene. The J segment lost 5 bases and the V segment lost 3 bases, leaving 0 bases of the junction unmatched. CDR3 amino acids: CASSFGGETQYF. CDR3 sequence (DNA): TGTGCCAGCAGTTTCGGGGGGGAGACCCAGTACTTC.

The genes are TRBV27 and TRBJ2-7; D remains ambiguous. Trimming shortened V by 8 bases and J by 3 bases, and 11 bases separated the two germline ends. This CDR3 comprises 12 residues. Germline CDR1 MNHEY, CDR2 SMNVEV (reference sequence). The CDR3 here is CASGSSLYEQYV. CDR3 nucleotide sequence: TGTGCCAGCGGTAGTTCGCTCTACGAGCAGTACGTC.

This sequence joins TRBV7-2 and TRBJ2-7; D gene unclear. Germline CDR1 and CDR2: SGHTA and FQGNSA. This CDR3 contains 13 residues. With 3 bases removed from V and 3 bases from J, the gap between germline ends came to 9 bases. The CDR3 region is CASSFSPVYEQYF. CDR3 DNA sequence: TGTGCCAGCAGCTTTAGTCCCGTCTACGAGCAGTACTTC.

The V call is TRBV25-1, the J call TRBJ2-7; possible D gene TRBD1, 8 bases. CDR1 is MGHDK and CDR2 is SYGVNS in the germline V gene. The CDR3 sequence is 14 residues long. V lost 10 bases and J 6 bases, leaving 22 bases between the germline ends. CDR3 DNA sequence: TGTGCCACCAGCGGACAGGGAGGGTTTGGCGAGCAGTACTTC. This encodes CATSGQGGFGEQYF.

The chain has TRBV4-2 and TRBJ2-2; D is ambiguous. Germline CDR1 and CDR2: LGHNA and YNFKEQ. The length of the CDR3 is 17 residues. V lost 4 bases to trimming and J lost 2 bases, with 17 bases between them. The CDR3 region has the DNA TGTGCCAGCAGCCCGACACGGGCCGAGTCCAACACCGGGGAGCTGTTTTTT. Protein: CASSPTRAESNTGELFF.

This chain links TRBV7-2 with TRBJ2-5; a possible D gene is TRBD2 (7 bases). With 2 bases removed from V and 2 bases from J, the gap between germline ends came to 24 bases. Germline V gene data show CDR1 as SGHTA and CDR2 as FQGNSA. The CDR3 contains 19 residues. CDR3 DNA sequence: TGTGCCAGCAGCTTACGATCTCGCGCGGCGGGGGCAGTACAAGAGACCCAGTACTTC. Translation: CASSLRSRAAGAVQETQYF. Combining the CDR3 with reference TRBV7-2 and TRBJ2-5 gives the whole variable domain GAGVSQSPSNKVTEKGKDVELRCDPISGHTALYWYRQSLGQGLEFLIYFQGNSAPDKSGLPSDRFSAERTGGSVSTLTIQRTQQEDSAVYLCASSLRSRAAGAVQETQYFGPGTRLLVL.

This clone has more than one count but fewer than ten. The V and J genes are TRBV19 and TRBJ1-6; D unclear. Between the trimmed V and J ends, which lost 3 bases and 8 bases, there was a span of 8 bases. The CDR3 covers 13 residues. Germline values: CDR1 LNHDA, CDR2 SQIVND (reference sequence). The CDR3 DNA reads as TGTGCCAGTAGTATTGGAAGGGATTCACCCCTCCACTTT. Translating it yields CASSIGRDSPLHF.

This clone was detected only a few times. This sequence joins TRBV11-2 and TRBJ2-3, with 8 bases lining up with TRBD2. This CDR3 contains 16 residues. Germline CDR1 reads SGHAT; CDR2 reads FQNNGV. The trim removed 1 base at V and 0 bases at J, leaving 3 bases unmatched. The CDR3 DNA follows: TGTGCCAGCAGCTTAGTCGGGGGGGCTAGCACAGATACGCAGTATTTT. It codes for CASSLVGGASTDTQYF.

This chain connects TRBV7-8 to TRBJ1-2; 12 bases fit TRBD1. CDR3 length: 16 residues. V gave up 4 bases and J gave up 8 bases; unmatched junction bases: 11. Germline V gene lookup returns CDR1 SGHVS and CDR2 FQNEAQ. The CDR3: CASSSIKGQGAGGYTF. CDR3 DNA: TGTGCCAGCAGCTCCATAAAGGGACAGGGGGCTGGAGGCTACACCTTC.

The table lists this clone with a few counts. The V and J genes are TRBV18 and TRBJ2-5; no firm D call. The CDR3 is 13 residues long. Germline-derived CDR1 and CDR2 are KGHSH and LQKENI. Trimming pared 0 bases from V and 5 bases from J, leaving 7 bases between. CDR3 region: CASSPPGSETQYF. In DNA, the CDR3 is TGTGCCAGCTCACCACCCGGTAGCGAGACCCAGTACTTC. Combining the CDR3 with reference TRBV18 and TRBJ2-5 gives the whole variable domain NAGVMQNPRHLVRRRGQEARLRCSPMKGHSHVYWYRQLPEEGLKFMVYLQKENIIDESGMPKERFSAEFPKEGPSILRIQQVVRGDSAAYFCASSPPGSETQYFGPGTRLLVL.

This clone was observed a few times. The rearrangement uses TRBV7-2 and TRBJ1-6; 10 bases are a match to TRBD1. CDR3 size: 17 residues. With 5 bases clipped from V and 2 bases from J, the junction kept 6 bases outside the gene matches. Per the germline V gene, CDR1 is SGHTA and CDR2 is FQGNSA. DNA of the CDR3: TGTGCCAGCAGCCCGAGGGACAGGGGTCCCTATAATTCACCCCTCCACTTT. The encoded protein is CASSPRDRGPYNSPLHF. The entire variable domain, with the rest obtained from reference TRBV7-2 and TRBJ1-6, is as follows: GAGVSQSPSNKVTEKGKDVELRCDPISGHTALYWYRQSLGQGLEFLIYFQGNSAPDKSGLPSDRFSAERTGGSVSTLTIQRTQQEDSAVYLCASSPRDRGPYNSPLHFGNGTRLTVT.

Worth noting for this clone: One end of the junction does not line up with germline, which may come from a read error. This chain joins TRBV28 and TRBJ1-5, with 8 bases fitting TRBD1. The length of the CDR3 is 16 residues. CDR1 and CDR2 from the germline V gene are MDHEN and SYDVKM. The CDR3 spells CASLGRGLIPNRPQHF. DNA of the CDR3: TGTGCCAGCCTGGGCAGGGGGCTGATTCCCAATCGGCCCCAGCATTTT. The variable domain in full, with the rest retrieved from reference TRBV28 and TRBJ1-5, is DVKVTQSSRYLVKRTGEKVFLECVQDMDHENMFWYRQDPGLGLRLIYFSYDVKMKEKGDIPEGYSVSREKKERFSLILESASTNQTSMYLCASLGRGLIPNRPQHFGDGTRLSIL.

CDR3 nucleotides: TGTGCCAGCAGCTTAGCGACCGAACAGGGGGCCTGGGGACAGCCCCAGCATTTT. Its translation: CASSLATEQGAWGQPQHF. The J gene is TRBJ1-5, the V gene TRBV7-8; 9 nucleotides match TRBD1. The CDR3 sequence is 18 residues long. V lost 0 bases and J lost 7; bases outside the gene matches: 13. Germline CDR1 reads SGHVS; CDR2 reads FQNEAQ.

This chain uses TRBV4-2 with TRBJ2-6; maybe TRBD1 (6 bases). This CDR3 region has 18 residues. Per germline, CDR1 LGHNA and CDR2 YNFKEQ. V was pared by 1 base and J by 0 bases, with 13 bases between. The CDR3, as DNA: TGTGCCAGCAGCCAAGGCGTGATACAGGGCTCTGGGGCCAACGTCCTGACTTTC. It translates to CASSQGVIQGSGANVLTF.

The V gene is TRBV7-2, the J gene TRBJ1-3, with D perhaps matching TRBD1 (5 bases). CDR3 length: 12 residues. Germline CDR1 SGHTA, CDR2 FQGNSA. Trimming took 4 bases from V and 7 from J, leaving 8 bases between them. CDR3 DNA: TGTGCCAGCAGCTGGGGCCTTAACACCATATATTTT. This translates into CASSWGLNTIYF.

The genes are TRBV6-1 and TRBJ2-3, with a weak D call TRBD2 (6 bases). V dropped 6 bases and J dropped 4 bases, with 17 bases sitting between them. CDR3 length equals 15 residues. Germline lookup yields CDR1 MNHNS and CDR2 SASEGT. The CDR3 DNA is TGTGCCAGCAGGCGTACTATGGGGAGGCCAGATACGCAGTATTTT. Translated, it gives CASRRTMGRPDTQYF.

The sample holds many counts of this clone. The chain employs TRBV7-2 and TRBJ2-3; D is ambiguous. Germline values: CDR1 SGHTA, CDR2 FQGNSA. V shed 3 bases and J shed 2 bases, with 15 bases lying between them. The CDR3 spans 16 residues. The CDR3 is CASSLWSTATTDTQYF. The DNA of the CDR3 is TGTGCCAGCAGCTTGTGGTCTACGGCTACCACAGATACGCAGTATTTT.

This clone has just a few counts. The CDR3 spells CASSQDRWGGYTF. CDR3 in DNA: TGCGCCAGCAGCCAAGATCGATGGGGAGGCTACACCTTC. This rearrangement joins TRBV4-1 to TRBJ1-2; D gene unclear. Trimming took 0 bases from V and 8 from J, leaving 10 bases between them. Germline V CDR1 and CDR2: MGHRA, YSYEKL. The CDR3 is 13 residues long.